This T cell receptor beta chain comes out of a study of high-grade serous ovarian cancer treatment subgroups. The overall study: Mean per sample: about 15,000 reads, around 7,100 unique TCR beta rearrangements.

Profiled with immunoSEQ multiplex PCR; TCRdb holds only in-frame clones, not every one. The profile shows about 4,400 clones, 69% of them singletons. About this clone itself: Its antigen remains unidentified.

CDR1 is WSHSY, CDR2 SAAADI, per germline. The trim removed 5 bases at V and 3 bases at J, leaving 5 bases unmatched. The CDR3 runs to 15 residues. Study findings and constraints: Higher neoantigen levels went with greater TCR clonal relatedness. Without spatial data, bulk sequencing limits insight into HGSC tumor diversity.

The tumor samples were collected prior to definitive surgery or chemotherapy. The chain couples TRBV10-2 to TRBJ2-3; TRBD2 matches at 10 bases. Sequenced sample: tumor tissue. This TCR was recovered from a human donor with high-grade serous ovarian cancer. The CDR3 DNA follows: TGCGCCAGCAGTTTAGCGGGGGGCCGGACAGATACGCAGTATTTT. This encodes CASSLAGGRTDTQYF.